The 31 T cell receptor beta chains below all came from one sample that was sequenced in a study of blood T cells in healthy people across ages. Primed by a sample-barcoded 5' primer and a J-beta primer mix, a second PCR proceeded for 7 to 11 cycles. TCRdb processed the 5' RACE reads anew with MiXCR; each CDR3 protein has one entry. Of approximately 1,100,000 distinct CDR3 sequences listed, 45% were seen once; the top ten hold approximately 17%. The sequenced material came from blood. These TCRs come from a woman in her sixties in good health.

CDR3 protein: CASSLVSGGYEQYF. CDR3 nucleotide sequence: TGCGCCAGCAGCTTGGTAAGTGGTGGCTACGAGCAGTACTTC. The chain combines TRBV5-1 with TRBJ2-7; D uncertain. The CDR3 totals 14 residues. Germline V gene sequence: CDR1 SGHRS, CDR2 YFSETQ. The germline V and J ends were trimmed by 0 bases and 3 bases, with 10 bases remaining between them. The whole variable domain, remainder taken from reference TRBV5-1 and TRBJ2-7, is KAGVTQTPRYLIKTRGQQVTLSCSPISGHRSVSWYQQTPGQGLQFLFEYFSETQRNKGNFPGRFSGRQFSNSRSEMNVSTLELGDSALYLCASSLVSGGYEQYFGPGTRLTVT.

CDR3 DNA sequence: TGCGCCAGCAGTGAGTCCCCCCTCTACGAGCAGTACTTC. Encoded protein: CASSESPLYEQYF. The chain carries TRBV10-2 and TRBJ2-7; D ambiguous. Trimming took off 0 bases at V and 3 bases at J, with 6 bases between the two ends. Per germline, CDR1 WSHSY and CDR2 SAAADI. The length of the CDR3 is 13 residues.

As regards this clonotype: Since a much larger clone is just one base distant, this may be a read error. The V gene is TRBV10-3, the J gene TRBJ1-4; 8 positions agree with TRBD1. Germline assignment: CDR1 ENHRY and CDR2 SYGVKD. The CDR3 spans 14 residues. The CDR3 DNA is TGTGCCACCAGTATGGACAGGGCTCATGAAAAACTGTTTTTT. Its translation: CATSMDRAHEKLFF.

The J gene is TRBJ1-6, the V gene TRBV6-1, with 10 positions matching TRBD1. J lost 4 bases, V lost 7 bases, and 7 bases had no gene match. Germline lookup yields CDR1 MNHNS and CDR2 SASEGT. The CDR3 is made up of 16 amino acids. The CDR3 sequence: CASTSRTGGYNSPLHF. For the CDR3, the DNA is TGTGCCAGCACCTCCCGGACAGGGGGATATAATTCACCCCTCCACTTT.

The CDR3 DNA is TGTGCCAGCAGCTTGGCGACCAAAAACATTCAGTACTTC. This gives the protein CASSLATKNIQYF. The V gene is TRBV5-4, the J gene TRBJ2-4; D is ambiguous. With 0 bases removed from V and 2 bases from J, the gap between germline ends came to 3 bases. The CDR3 covers 13 residues. Germline V gives CDR1 SGHNT, CDR2 YYREEE (reference sequence).

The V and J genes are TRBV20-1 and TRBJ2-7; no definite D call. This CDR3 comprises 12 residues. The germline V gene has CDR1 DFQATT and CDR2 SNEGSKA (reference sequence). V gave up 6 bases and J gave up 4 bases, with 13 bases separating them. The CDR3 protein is CSAPRTDYEQYF. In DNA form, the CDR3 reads TGCAGTGCCCCTCGGACGGATTACGAGCAGTACTTC.

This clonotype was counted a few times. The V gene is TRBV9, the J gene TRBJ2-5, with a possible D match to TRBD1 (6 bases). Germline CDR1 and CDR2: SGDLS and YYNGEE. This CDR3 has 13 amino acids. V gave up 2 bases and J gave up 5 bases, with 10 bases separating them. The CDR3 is CASSVAQGETQYF. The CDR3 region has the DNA TGTGCCAGCAGCGTCGCCCAGGGGGAGACCCAGTACTTC.

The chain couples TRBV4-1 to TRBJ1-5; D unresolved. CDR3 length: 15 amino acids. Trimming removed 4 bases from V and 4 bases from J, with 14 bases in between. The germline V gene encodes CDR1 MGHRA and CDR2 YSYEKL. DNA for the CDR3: TGCGCCAGCAGCCTTCTTGGCGCGGAGAATCAGCCCCAGCATTTT. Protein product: CASSLLGAENQPQHF.

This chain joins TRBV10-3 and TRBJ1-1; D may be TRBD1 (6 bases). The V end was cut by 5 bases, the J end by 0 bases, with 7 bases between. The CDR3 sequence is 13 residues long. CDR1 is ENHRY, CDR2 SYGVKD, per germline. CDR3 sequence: CAISRTVNTEAFF. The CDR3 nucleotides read TGTGCCATCAGTAGGACAGTGAACACTGAAGCTTTCTTT.

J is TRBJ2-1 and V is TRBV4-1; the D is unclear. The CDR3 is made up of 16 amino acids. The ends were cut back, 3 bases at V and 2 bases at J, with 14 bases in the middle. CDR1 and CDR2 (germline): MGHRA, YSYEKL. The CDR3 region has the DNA TGCGCCAGCAGCCAGATTGACATGATGGCCTACAATGAGCAGTTCTTC. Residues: CASSQIDMMAYNEQFF.

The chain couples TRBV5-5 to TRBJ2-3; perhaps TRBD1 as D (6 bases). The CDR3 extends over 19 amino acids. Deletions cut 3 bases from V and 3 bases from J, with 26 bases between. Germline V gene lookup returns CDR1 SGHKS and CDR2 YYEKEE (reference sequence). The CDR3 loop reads CASSSRGPGGRGKTDTQYF. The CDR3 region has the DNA TGTGCCAGCAGCTCACGTGGCCCGGGCGGAAGGGGGAAGACAGATACGCAGTATTTT.

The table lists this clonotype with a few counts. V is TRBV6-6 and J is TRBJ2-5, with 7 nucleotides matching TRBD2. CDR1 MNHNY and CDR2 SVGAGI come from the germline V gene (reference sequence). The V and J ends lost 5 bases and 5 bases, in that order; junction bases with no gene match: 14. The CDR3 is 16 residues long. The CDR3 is CASSRTRTSLGETQYF. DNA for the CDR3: TGTGCCAGCAGTCGAACCAGGACTAGTCTCGGCGAGACCCAGTACTTC.

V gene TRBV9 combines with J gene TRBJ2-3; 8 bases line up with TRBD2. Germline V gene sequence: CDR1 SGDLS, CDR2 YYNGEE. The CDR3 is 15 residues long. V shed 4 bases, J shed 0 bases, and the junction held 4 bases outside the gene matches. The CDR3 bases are TGTGCCAGCAGCTTGACTAGCGCTAGCACAGATACGCAGTATTTT. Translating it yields CASSLTSASTDTQYF.

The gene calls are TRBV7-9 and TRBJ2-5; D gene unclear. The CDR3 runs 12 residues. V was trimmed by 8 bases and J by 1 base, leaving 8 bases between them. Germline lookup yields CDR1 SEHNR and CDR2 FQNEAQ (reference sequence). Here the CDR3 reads CASRRFQETQYF. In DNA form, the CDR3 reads TGTGCCAGCCGGAGATTCCAAGAGACCCAGTACTTC.

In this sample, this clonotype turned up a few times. CDR3 sequence reads: CASSPYSGTGELFF. The CDR3, as DNA: TGTGCCAGCAGCCCCTATTCGGGGACCGGGGAGCTGTTTTTT. V is TRBV13 and J is TRBJ2-2, with a tentative D call TRBD2 (5 bases). V lost 5 bases to trimming and J lost 5 bases, with 12 bases between them. The germline V gene encodes CDR1 PRHDT and CDR2 FYEKMQ (reference sequence). The CDR3 consists of 14 residues.

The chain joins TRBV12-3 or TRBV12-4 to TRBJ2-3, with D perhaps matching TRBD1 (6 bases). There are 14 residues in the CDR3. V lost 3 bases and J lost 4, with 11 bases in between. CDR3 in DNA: TGTGCCAGCAGTTTTCAGGGGAAGGCAGATACGCAGTATTTT. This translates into CASSFQGKADTQYF.

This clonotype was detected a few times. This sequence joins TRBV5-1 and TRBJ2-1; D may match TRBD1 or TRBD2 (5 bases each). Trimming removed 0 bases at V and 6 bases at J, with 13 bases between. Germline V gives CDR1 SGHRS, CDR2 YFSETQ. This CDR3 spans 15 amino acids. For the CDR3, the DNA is TGCGCCAGCAGCTTGGATGGGACCTTAAGCAATGAGCAGTTCTTC. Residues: CASSLDGTLSNEQFF. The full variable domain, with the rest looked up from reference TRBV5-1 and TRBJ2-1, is KAGVTQTPRYLIKTRGQQVTLSCSPISGHRSVSWYQQTPGQGLQFLFEYFSETQRNKGNFPGRFSGRQFSNSRSEMNVSTLELGDSALYLCASSLDGTLSNEQFFGPGTRLTVL.

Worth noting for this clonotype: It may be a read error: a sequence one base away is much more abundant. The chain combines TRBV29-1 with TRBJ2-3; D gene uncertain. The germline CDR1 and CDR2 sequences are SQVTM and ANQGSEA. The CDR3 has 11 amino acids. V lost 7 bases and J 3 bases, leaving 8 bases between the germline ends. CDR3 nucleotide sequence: TGCAGCGGTGTAATGACAGATACGCAGTATTTT. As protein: CSGVMTDTQYF.

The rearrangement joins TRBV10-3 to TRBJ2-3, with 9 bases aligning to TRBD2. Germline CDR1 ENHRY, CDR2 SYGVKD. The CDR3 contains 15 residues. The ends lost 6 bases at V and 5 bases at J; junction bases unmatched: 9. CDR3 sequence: CAIRDSGGGEDTQYF. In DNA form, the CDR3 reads TGTGCCATCAGGGATAGCGGGGGCGGAGAAGATACGCAGTATTTT.

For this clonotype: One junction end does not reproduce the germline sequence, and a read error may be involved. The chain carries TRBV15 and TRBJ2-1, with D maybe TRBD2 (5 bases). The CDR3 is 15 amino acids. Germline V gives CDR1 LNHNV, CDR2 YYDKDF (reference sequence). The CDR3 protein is CATSTQEAVYNGQFF. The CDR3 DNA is TGTGCCACCAGCACTCAAGAAGCGGTCTACAATGGGCAGTTCTTC.

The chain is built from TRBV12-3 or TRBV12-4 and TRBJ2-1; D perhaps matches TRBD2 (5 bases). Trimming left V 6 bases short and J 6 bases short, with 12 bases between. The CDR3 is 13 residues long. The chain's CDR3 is CASSPVAINEQFF. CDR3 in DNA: TGTGCCAGCAGCCCAGTAGCGATCAATGAGCAGTTCTTC.

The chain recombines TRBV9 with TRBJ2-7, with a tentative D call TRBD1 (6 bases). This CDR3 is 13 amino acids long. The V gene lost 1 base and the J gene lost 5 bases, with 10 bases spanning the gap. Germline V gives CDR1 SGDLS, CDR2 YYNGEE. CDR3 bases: TGTGCCAGCAGCGTAACAGGGTTGGACGAGCAGTACTTC. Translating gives CASSVTGLDEQYF.

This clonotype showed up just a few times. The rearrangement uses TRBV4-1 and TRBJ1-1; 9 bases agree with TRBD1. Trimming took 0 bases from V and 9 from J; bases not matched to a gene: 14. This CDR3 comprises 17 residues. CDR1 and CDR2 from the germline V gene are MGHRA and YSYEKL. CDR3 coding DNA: TGCGCCAGCAGCCAAGAACTGGTGAGACAGGGGGTGAGAAAAGCTTTCTTT. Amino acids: CASSQELVRQGVRKAFF.

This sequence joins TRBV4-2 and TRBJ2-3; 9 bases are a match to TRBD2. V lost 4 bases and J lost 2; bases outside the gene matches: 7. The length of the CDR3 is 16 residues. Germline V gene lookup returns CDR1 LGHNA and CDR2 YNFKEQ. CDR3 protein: CASSPLAGSFTDTQYF. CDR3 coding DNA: TGTGCCAGCAGCCCCCTAGCGGGGTCCTTCACAGATACGCAGTATTTT.

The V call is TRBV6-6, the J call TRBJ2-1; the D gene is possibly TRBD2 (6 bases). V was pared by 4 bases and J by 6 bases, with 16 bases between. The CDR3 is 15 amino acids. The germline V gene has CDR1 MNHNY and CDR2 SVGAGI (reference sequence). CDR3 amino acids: CASSLGSGGTNEQFF. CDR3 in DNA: TGTGCCAGCAGTTTGGGGTCGGGCGGGACCAATGAGCAGTTCTTC.

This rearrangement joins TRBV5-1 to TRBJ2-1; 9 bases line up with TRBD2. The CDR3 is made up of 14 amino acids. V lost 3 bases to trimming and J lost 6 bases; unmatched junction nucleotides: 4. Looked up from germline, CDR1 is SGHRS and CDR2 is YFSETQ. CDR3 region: CASSYVAGANEQFF. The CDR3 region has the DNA TGCGCCAGCAGCTATGTAGCGGGAGCCAATGAGCAGTTCTTC. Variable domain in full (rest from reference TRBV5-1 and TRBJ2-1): KAGVTQTPRYLIKTRGQQVTLSCSPISGHRSVSWYQQTPGQGLQFLFEYFSETQRNKGNFPGRFSGRQFSNSRSEMNVSTLELGDSALYLCASSYVAGANEQFFGPGTRLTVL.

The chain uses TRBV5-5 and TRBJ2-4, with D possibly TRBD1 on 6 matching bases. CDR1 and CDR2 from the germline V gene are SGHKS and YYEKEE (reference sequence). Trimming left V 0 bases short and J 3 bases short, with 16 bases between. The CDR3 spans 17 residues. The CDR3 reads CASSLGQDHWGKNIQYF. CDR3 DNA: TGTGCCAGCAGCTTGGGACAGGACCACTGGGGCAAAAACATTCAGTACTTC. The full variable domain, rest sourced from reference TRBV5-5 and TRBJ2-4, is DAGVTQSPTHLIKTRGQQVTLRCSPISGHKSVSWYQQVLGQGPQFIFQYYEKEERGRGNFPDRFSARQFPNYSSELNVNALLLGDSALYLCASSLGQDHWGKNIQYFGAGTRLSVL.

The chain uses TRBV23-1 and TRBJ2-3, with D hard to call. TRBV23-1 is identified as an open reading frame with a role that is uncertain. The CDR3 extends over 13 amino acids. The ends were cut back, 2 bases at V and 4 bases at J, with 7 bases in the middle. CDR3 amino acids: CASSQRLADTQYF. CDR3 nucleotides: TGCGCCAGCAGTCAACGTCTGGCAGATACGCAGTATTTT.

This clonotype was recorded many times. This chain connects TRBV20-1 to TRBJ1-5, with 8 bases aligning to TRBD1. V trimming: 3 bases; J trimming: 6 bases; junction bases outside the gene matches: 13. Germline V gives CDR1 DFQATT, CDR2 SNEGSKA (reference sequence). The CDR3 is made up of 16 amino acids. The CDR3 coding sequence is TGCAGTGCTAGTGAGATCGGGACAGGTCTAAGTCAGCCCCAGCATTTT. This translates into CSASEIGTGLSQPQHF.

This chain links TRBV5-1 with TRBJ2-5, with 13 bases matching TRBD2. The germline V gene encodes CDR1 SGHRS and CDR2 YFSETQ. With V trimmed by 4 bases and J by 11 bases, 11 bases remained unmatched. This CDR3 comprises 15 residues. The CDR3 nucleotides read TGCGCCAGCAGCGGGACTAGCGGGATCGGCAATGAGCAGTACTTC. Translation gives CASSGTSGIGNEQYF. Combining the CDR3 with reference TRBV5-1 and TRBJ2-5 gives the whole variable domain KAGVTQTPRYLIKTRGQQVTLSCSPISGHRSVSWYQQTPGQGLQFLFEYFSETQRNKGNFPGRFSGRQFSNSRSEMNVSTLELGDSALYLCASSGTSGIGNEQYFGPGTRLLVL.

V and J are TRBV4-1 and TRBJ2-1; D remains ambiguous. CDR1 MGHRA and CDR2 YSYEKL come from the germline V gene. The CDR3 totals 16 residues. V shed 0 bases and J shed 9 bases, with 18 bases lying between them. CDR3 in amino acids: CASSQEGGVRLSEQFF. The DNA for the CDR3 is TGCGCCAGCAGCCAAGAAGGTGGTGTAAGGTTGTCTGAGCAGTTCTTC.